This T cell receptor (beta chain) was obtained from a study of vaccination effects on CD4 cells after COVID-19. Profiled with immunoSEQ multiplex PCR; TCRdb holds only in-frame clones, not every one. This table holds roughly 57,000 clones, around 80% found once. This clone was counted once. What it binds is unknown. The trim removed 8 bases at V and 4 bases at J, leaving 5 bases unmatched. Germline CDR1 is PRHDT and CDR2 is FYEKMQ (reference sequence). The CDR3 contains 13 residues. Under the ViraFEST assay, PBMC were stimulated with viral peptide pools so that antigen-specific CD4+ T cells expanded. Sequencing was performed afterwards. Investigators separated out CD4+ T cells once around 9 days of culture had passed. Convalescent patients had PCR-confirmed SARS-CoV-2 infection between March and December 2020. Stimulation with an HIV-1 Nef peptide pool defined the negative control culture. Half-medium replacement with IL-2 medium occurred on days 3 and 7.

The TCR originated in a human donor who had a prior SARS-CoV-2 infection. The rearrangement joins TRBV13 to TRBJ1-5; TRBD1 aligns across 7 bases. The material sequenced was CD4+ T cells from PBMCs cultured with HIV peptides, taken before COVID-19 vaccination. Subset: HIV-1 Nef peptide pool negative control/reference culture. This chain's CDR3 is CASPDRVNQPQHF. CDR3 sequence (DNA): TGTGCCAGCCCAGACAGGGTGAATCAGCCCCAGCATTTT. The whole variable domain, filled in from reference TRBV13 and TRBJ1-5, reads AAGVIQSPRHLIKEKRETATLKCYPIPRHDTVYWYQQGPGQDPQFLISFYEKMQSDKGSIPDRFSAQQFSDYHSELNMSSLELGDSALYFCASPDRVNQPQHFGDGTRLSIL.